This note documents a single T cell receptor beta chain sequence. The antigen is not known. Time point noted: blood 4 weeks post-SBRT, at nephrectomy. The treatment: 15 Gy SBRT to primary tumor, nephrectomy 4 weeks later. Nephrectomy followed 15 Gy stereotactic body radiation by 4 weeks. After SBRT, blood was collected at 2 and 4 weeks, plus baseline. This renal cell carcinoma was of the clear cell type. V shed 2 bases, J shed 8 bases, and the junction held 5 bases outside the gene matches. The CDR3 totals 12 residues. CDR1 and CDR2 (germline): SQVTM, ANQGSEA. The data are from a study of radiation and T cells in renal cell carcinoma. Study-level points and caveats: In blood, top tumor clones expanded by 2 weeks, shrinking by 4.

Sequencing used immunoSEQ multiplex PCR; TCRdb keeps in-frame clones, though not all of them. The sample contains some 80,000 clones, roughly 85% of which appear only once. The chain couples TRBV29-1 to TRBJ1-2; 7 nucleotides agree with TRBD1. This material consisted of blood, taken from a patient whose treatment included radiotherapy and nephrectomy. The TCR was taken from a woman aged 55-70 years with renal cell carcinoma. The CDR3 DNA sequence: TGCAGCGTTGAATCGGACAGGACGGGCTACACCTTC. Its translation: CSVESDRTGYTF.